Listed below are T cell receptor beta chains from one sample, sequenced in a study of cytotoxic CD8 clonotypes in ibrutinib-treated CLL. Assay used: immunoSEQ multiplex PCR; TCRdb lists only in-frame clones, some missing. The profile shows more than 70,000 clones, more than 75% of them singletons. Source: PBMCs, taken after 12 months of ibrutinib treatment. These receptor sequences come from a human donor with chronic lymphocytic leukemia. The CDR3 runs from the conserved cysteine through the conserved F or W. The D gene is left open where the match is weak. Only some rows state a clone size, as once, few, many or a class for expanded clones.

v_call,d_call,clone_size,j_call,cdr3_aa,cdr3_nt
TRBV27,NA,NA,TRBJ1-4,CASSPRPTEHEKLFF,TGTGCCAGCAGTCCCCGACCGACAGAGCATGAAAAACTGTTTTTT
TRBV7-3,NA,NA,TRBJ2-2,CASSANRVTGELFF,TGTGCCAGCAGCGCAAACAGGGTTACCGGGGAGCTGTTTTTT
TRBV6-1,NA,NA,TRBJ1-2,CASRPYMSYGYTF,TGTGCCAGCCGTCCTTACATGTCCTATGGCTACACCTTC
TRBV19,NA,NA,TRBJ2-5,CASSIGGSQETQYF,TGTGCCAGTAGTATAGGAGGCAGCCAAGAGACCCAGTACTTC
TRBV5-4,NA,NA,TRBJ1-2,CASSAGHRTNYGYTF,TGTGCCAGCAGCGCTGGACATCGGACTAACTATGGCTACACCTTC
TRBV6-5,TRBD1,few,TRBJ2-3,CASRGQGAGSDTQYF,TGTGCCAGCCGGGGCCAGGGGGCGGGTTCGGATACGCAGTATTTT
TRBV28,NA,NA,TRBJ1-2,CASHPQGRGLGYTF,TGTGCCAGCCACCCCCAGGGGCGAGGTCTAGGCTACACCTTC
TRBV18,NA,NA,TRBJ2-6,CASSPDAGANVLTF,TGTGCCAGCTCCCCCGATGCCGGGGCCAACGTCCTGACTTTC
TRBV6-5,TRBD1,NA,TRBJ2-7,CASYRDRGYEQYF,TGTGCCAGCTACCGGGACAGGGGCTACGAGCAGTACTTC
TRBV28,NA,NA,TRBJ2-7,CASRPWERLQQYF,TGTGCCAGCAGGCCCTGGGAGAGACTCCAGCAGTACTTC
TRBV27,NA,few,TRBJ2-5,CASSLGETQYF,TGTGCCAGCAGTTTAGGGGAGACCCAGTACTTC
TRBV18,NA,NA,TRBJ2-3,CASSGSTDTQYF,TGTGCCAGCTCAGGGAGCACAGATACGCAGTATTTT
TRBV18,NA,NA,TRBJ1-5,CASSPVGAYQPQHF,TGTGCCAGCTCACCAGTAGGGGCTTATCAGCCCCAGCATTTT
TRBV28,TRBD1,NA,TRBJ2-5,CASSSPGQGAGETQYF,TGTGCCAGCAGTTCCCCGGGACAGGGGGCCGGAGAGACCCAGTACTTC
TRBV5-4,NA,NA,TRBJ2-7,CASSFGGAEDEQYF,TGTGCCAGCAGCTTCGGGGGCGCGGAGGACGAGCAGTACTTC
TRBV15,TRBD1,NA,TRBJ1-2,CATSRGQGYGYTF,TGTGCCACCAGCAGGGGACAGGGCTATGGCTACACCTTC
TRBV4-3,TRBD2,NA,TRBJ2-7,CASSQGVSGTGYEQYF,TGCGCCAGCAGCCAAGGGGTTAGCGGGACTGGGTACGAGCAGTACTTC
TRBV19,NA,NA,TRBJ1-2,CASSPLGSAYGYTF,TGTGCCAGTAGCCCGTTAGGGTCGGCCTATGGCTACACCTTC
TRBV6-7,NA,many,TRBJ1-6,CASSYWGAGNFRENSPLHF,TGTGCCAGCAGTTACTGGGGGGCCGGGAACTTTAGGGAGAATTCACCCCTCCACTTT
TRBV11-1,NA,NA,TRBJ1-1,CASSLNTLYTEAFF,TGTGCCAGCAGCTTAAACACCCTTTACACTGAAGCTTTCTTT
TRBV11-2,TRBD2,NA,TRBJ2-5,CASTTMGGGVETQYF,TGTGCCAGCACCACCATGGGGGGGGGTGTAGAGACCCAGTACTTC
TRBV7-3,NA,NA,TRBJ2-1,CASSLGDSNEQFF,TGTGCCAGCAGCTTAGGGGACTCGAATGAGCAGTTCTTC
TRBV11-2,NA,few,TRBJ1-4,CASRGVRGRTNEKLFF,TGTGCCAGCAGGGGGGTGCGGGGCCGGACAAATGAAAAACTGTTTTTT
TRBV5-6,TRBD1,NA,TRBJ1-6,CASSYPGGANSPLHF,TGTGCCAGCAGCTACCCAGGGGGCGCGAATTCACCCCTCCACTTT
TRBV19,NA,NA,TRBJ2-7,CASSMGRHYEQYF,TGTGCCAGTAGTATGGGTCGGCACTACGAGCAGTACTTC
TRBV5-1,NA,few,TRBJ2-6,CASTPGGANVLTF,TGCGCCAGCACCCCCGGCGGGGCCAACGTCCTGACTTTC
TRBV28,NA,NA,TRBJ1-3,CATQRGQGNTIYF,TGTGCCACCCAGCGGGGCCAAGGAAACACCATATATTTT
TRBV7-2,NA,NA,TRBJ2-3,CASTGGAGDTQYF,TGTGCCAGCACAGGGGGGGCGGGAGATACGCAGTATTTT
TRBV9,NA,NA,TRBJ1-1,CASSSGSLLADTEAFF,TGTGCCAGCAGCTCCGGGTCCTTACTTGCAGACACTGAAGCTTTCTTT
TRBV7-2,NA,NA,TRBJ1-4,CASSLGPGVEKLFF,TGTGCCAGCAGCTTAGGTCCCGGAGTTGAAAAACTGTTTTTT
TRBV12-5,NA,NA,TRBJ2-7,CASGLAIKTGHQTELYEQYF,TGTGCTAGTGGTTTGGCCATCAAGACAGGCCACCAAACGGAACTCTACGAGCAGTACTTC
TRBV6-5,NA,NA,TRBJ2-2,CASSYGDGTGELFF,TGTGCCAGCAGTTACGGAGATGGCACCGGGGAGCTGTTTTTT
TRBV10-1,NA,NA,TRBJ2-3,CAGRGDTQYF,TGCGCCGGACGAGGAGATACGCAGTATTTT
TRBV7-2,TRBD2,once,TRBJ2-3,CASSFAGLAGVDTQYF,TGTGCCAGCAGCTTCGCCGGACTAGCGGGAGTAGATACGCAGTATTTT
TRBV18,TRBD1,few,TRBJ1-6,CASGTGPNSPLHF,TGTGCCAGCGGGACAGGGCCCAATTCACCCCTCCACTTT
TRBV19,NA,NA,TRBJ1-2,CASTLDRNYGYTF,TGTGCCAGTACCCTCGACAGAAACTATGGCTACACCTTC
TRBV6-5,NA,few,TRBJ1-6,CASSLGTHNSPLHF,TGTGCCAGCAGTCTGGGGACTCATAATTCACCCCTCCACTTT
TRBV19,NA,few,TRBJ1-5,CASSPSQGQPQHF,TGTGCCAGTAGTCCCTCTCAGGGGCAGCCCCAGCATTTT
TRBV6-5,TRBD1,NA,TRBJ2-3,CASSSGGQGRDTQYF,TGTGCCAGCAGTTCCGGGGGACAGGGGAGAGATACGCAGTATTTT
TRBV7-2,TRBD2,NA,TRBJ2-7,CASSLGPTSGGYEQYF,TGTGCCAGCAGCTTAGGCCCGACTAGCGGGGGCTACGAGCAGTACTTC
TRBV30,TRBD2,NA,TRBJ2-7,CAWSLAGGAEQYF,TGTGCCTGGTCGCTAGCGGGGGGGGCCGAGCAGTACTTC
TRBV6-6,NA,NA,TRBJ2-5,CASRAVGETQYF,TGTGCCAGCCGAGCGGTGGGGGAGACCCAGTACTTC
TRBV30,NA,few,TRBJ1-5,CAWNRGVYNQPQHF,TGTGCCTGGAATCGGGGGGTGTACAATCAGCCCCAGCATTTT
TRBV4-2,NA,few,TRBJ2-7,CASSQDTGSYEQYF,TGTGCCAGCAGCCAAGATACAGGGTCCTACGAGCAGTACTTC
TRBV2,NA,NA,TRBJ1-1,CASRGAGLDGEAFF,TGTGCCAGCCGGGGGGCGGGCCTTGACGGTGAAGCTTTCTTT
TRBV4-2,TRBD1,NA,TRBJ2-1,CASSQAGQGGNEQFF,TGTGCCAGCAGCCAGGCGGGACAGGGAGGCAATGAGCAGTTCTTC
TRBV4-3,TRBD2,NA,TRBJ2-1,CASSQVLSSGAPREQFF,TGCGCCAGCAGCCAAGTCCTTAGTAGCGGGGCCCCCCGTGAGCAGTTCTTC
TRBV9,NA,NA,TRBJ2-3,CASSAPRGASTDTQYF,TGTGCCAGCAGCGCCCCACGGGGGGCTTCGACAGATACGCAGTATTTT
TRBV5-4,TRBD2,NA,TRBJ2-5,CASSLGLADQETQYF,TGTGCCAGCAGCTTGGGGCTAGCGGACCAAGAGACCCAGTACTTC
TRBV19,TRBD1,NA,TRBJ2-1,CASSKGDRGGNEQFF,TGTGCCAGTAGTAAGGGGGACAGGGGCGGGAATGAGCAGTTCTTC
TRBV30,TRBD1,once,TRBJ1-5,CAWSGDRAFGNQPQHF,TGTGCCTGGAGTGGGGACAGGGCCTTTGGCAATCAGCCCCAGCATTTT
TRBV28,NA,NA,TRBJ2-2,CASTPITNTGELFF,TGTGCCAGCACCCCTATCACGAACACCGGGGAGCTGTTTTTT
TRBV28,NA,NA,TRBJ2-1,CASSLQGSYNEQFF,TGTGCCAGCAGTTTGCAGGGGAGTTACAATGAGCAGTTCTTC